The 2 T cell receptor beta chains listed next were all sequenced from one sample in a study of T cell responses to AZD1222 COVID-19 vaccine. Some clones are missing from TCRdb's copy, which holds only in-frame ones; the method was immunoSEQ multiplex PCR. This sample has approximately 120,000 clones, with about 92% found just once. Source: peripheral blood, taken on day 0 of MenACWY control vaccination. Every receptor here comes from an adult in good health.

The CDR3 DNA reads TGTGCCATCACTCCAGACTTACTGCTGGGGGGCTACACCTTC. Amino acids: CAITPDLLLGGYTF. The chain joins TRBV10-3 to TRBJ1-2; D gene uncertain. Trimming took 7 bases from V and 8 from J, leaving 20 bases between them. Looked up from germline, CDR1 is ENHRY and CDR2 is SYGVKD. The length of the CDR3 is 14 residues.

This chain links TRBV3-1 (or the pseudogene TRBV3-2) with TRBJ1-1; TRBD1 matches at 9 bases. The CDR3 totals 15 residues. The V segment lost 1 base and the J segment 3 bases; nucleotides outside the gene matches: 3. CDR1 and CDR2 from the germline V gene are LGHDT and YNNKEL (reference sequence). The CDR3 DNA reads as TGTGCCAGCAGCCAAGGGACAGGGGATTACACTGAAGCTTTCTTT. Protein sequence: CASSQGTGDYTEAFF.